Shown below are 25 T cell receptor beta chains from a single sample sequenced in a study of T cells in Graves' hyperthyroidism and ophthalmopathy. The investigators amplified TCR beta CDR3 regions from RNA transcripts. Using the HTBI primer set, a first-round RT-PCR was run on the TCR CDR3. TCRdb re-called the multiplex PCR reads with MiXCR, one entry per CDR3 protein. The table lists around 250,000 distinct CDR3 sequences, roughly 15% of them singletons. Material for sequencing was blood. The receptors stem from a woman aged 40 to 49 with Graves' hyperthyroidism that later progressed to Graves' ophthalmopathy.

This clonotype was counted at least ten times. The genes are TRBV28 and TRBJ1-6; weak D call: TRBD1 (5 bases). Germline lookup yields CDR1 MDHEN and CDR2 SYDVKM. The CDR3 is made up of 14 amino acids. V was pared by 3 bases and J by 9 bases, with 12 bases between. The CDR3 DNA sequence: TGTGCCAGCAGTTTTCCCGCAAGGGGTTCACCCCTCCACTTT. Encoded protein: CASSFPARGSPLHF.

This clonotype occurred many times. The CDR3 nucleotides read TGTGCCAGCAGTTATTTCGGTGTGACAGGGTACGAGCAGTACTTC. Encoded protein: CASSYFGVTGYEQYF. The chain joins TRBV6-9 to TRBJ2-7; 7 nucleotides line up with TRBD1. Germline V CDR1 and CDR2: MNHGY, SVAAGI. The CDR3 length is 15 residues. With 1 base clipped from V and 4 bases from J, the junction kept 7 bases outside the gene matches.

To note about this clonotype: This may be a read error: a much more frequent sequence differs by one nucleotide. V usage is TRBV4-1 and J usage is TRBJ1-4; 7 bases align to TRBD1. The V and J ends lost 8 bases and 6 bases, in that order; junction bases with no gene match: 9. CDR1 and CDR2 from the germline V gene are MGHRA and YSYEKL. The CDR3 sequence is 14 residues long. The CDR3 loop reads CASGRPGGDEKLFF. In DNA, the CDR3 is TGCGCCAGCGGCCGACCAGGGGGGGATGAAAAACTGTTTTTT.

This clonotype was observed at least ten times. The rearrangement joins TRBV28 to TRBJ2-3, with D possibly being TRBD2 (6 bases). Deletions cut 3 bases from V and 4 bases from J, with 14 bases between. CDR3 length equals 15 residues. The V gene's germline CDR1 is MDHEN and CDR2 SYDVKM. The CDR3 loop is CASSFRLDLPDTQYF. The CDR3 DNA reads TGTGCCAGCAGTTTCCGACTAGATCTCCCAGATACGCAGTATTTT.

This chain uses TRBV18 with TRBJ1-2; no clear D. The CDR3 runs to 15 residues. Trimming took off 0 bases at V and 4 bases at J, with 12 bases between the two ends. Germline V gene sequence: CDR1 KGHSH, CDR2 LQKENI. The CDR3 DNA reads as TGTGCCAGCTCACCACCGAATACCGCTGGCTATGGCTACACCTTC. This encodes CASSPPNTAGYGYTF.

This clonotype came up many times. The chain uses TRBV6-1 and TRBJ2-7; D gene uncertain. Trimming stripped 4 bases from V and 4 bases from J, with 14 bases between. Germline V CDR1 and CDR2: MNHNS, SASEGT. The CDR3 loop spans 14 amino acids. This CDR3 is CASSGLGLGYEQYF. CDR3 nucleotide sequence: TGTGCCAGCAGTGGTTTAGGCCTTGGGTACGAGCAGTACTTC.

The table lists this clonotype with many counts. V is TRBV7-3 and J is TRBJ2-1; 7 bases agree with TRBD2. Germline loops: CDR1 SGHTA, CDR2 FQGTGA. CDR3 length: 19 amino acids. V lost 5 bases to trimming and J lost 7 bases; unmatched junction nucleotides: 23. The CDR3 DNA is TGTGCCAGCAGCCGCGGGGCTAGCGGAGCCCTAGAACCCTTGAATGAGCAGTTCTTC. It is translated as CASSRGASGALEPLNEQFF.

The V and J genes are TRBV11-2 and TRBJ2-3, with D unclear. CDR1 and CDR2 from the germline V gene are SGHAT and FQNNGV. This CDR3 comprises 14 residues. V lost 0 bases and J lost 5, with 9 bases in between. Written as DNA, the CDR3 is TGTGCCAGCAGCTTAGACCGCCGGATAGATACGCAGTATTTT. Its translation is CASSLDRRIDTQYF.

This clonotype appeared a few times. The genes are TRBV19 and TRBJ2-3; unclear D gene. The CDR3 is made up of 13 amino acids. Germline CDR1 LNHDA, CDR2 SQIVND (reference sequence). With 3 bases removed from V and 4 bases from J, the gap between germline ends came to 8 bases. In DNA, the CDR3 is TGTGCCAGTAGTATGAGTATGTCAGATACGCAGTATTTT. It encodes CASSMSMSDTQYF.

This clonotype came up a few times. The rearrangement joins TRBV3-1 to TRBJ2-7, with 8 bases lining up with TRBD2. V lost 5 bases, J lost 0 bases, and 12 bases stayed unmatched. Germline CDR1 is LGHDT and CDR2 is YNNKEL (reference sequence). The CDR3 extends over 17 amino acids. The CDR3 coding sequence is TGTGCCAGCAGCTACGTAGCCACGGGAGGGCTCTCCTACGAGCAGTACTTC. Residues: CASSYVATGGLSYEQYF.

The chain couples TRBV5-6 to TRBJ2-7, with a weak D call TRBD2 (5 bases). This CDR3 region has 15 residues. Germline CDR1 reads SGHDT; CDR2 reads YYEEEE. V was pared by 3 bases and J by 3 bases, with 16 bases between. The CDR3 loop reads CASSSLLAEYYEQYF. DNA for the CDR3: TGTGCCAGCAGCTCTTTGCTAGCCGAATACTACGAGCAGTACTTC.

This clonotype has at least ten counts. This chain uses TRBV3-1 with TRBJ1-6, with D perhaps TRBD1 (6 bases). The CDR3 covers 15 residues. V was shortened by 4 bases and J by 7 bases, with 14 bases between the two germline ends. Germline CDR1 LGHDT, CDR2 YNNKEL (reference sequence). CDR3 amino acids: CASSRRGIRNSPLHF. CDR3 in DNA: TGTGCCAGCAGCCGAAGGGGGATCCGAAATTCACCCCTCCACTTT.

At least ten counts were recorded for this clonotype. The rearrangement joins TRBV20-1 to TRBJ2-1, with TRBD2 matching 9 bases. The CDR3 extends over 15 amino acids. The J segment lost 5 bases and the V segment lost 5 bases, leaving 10 bases of the junction unmatched. Germline CDR1 is DFQATT and CDR2 is SNEGSKA (reference sequence). In DNA, the CDR3 is TGCAGTGCTGAATGGTTAGGACTAGCGAACAATGAGCAGTTCTTC. Its translation: CSAEWLGLANNEQFF.

Ten or more counts support this clonotype. The genes are TRBV7-6 and TRBJ2-3; 16 positions agree with TRBD2. The CDR3 totals 23 residues. CDR1 and CDR2 (germline): SGHVS, FNYEAQ. V was pared by 7 bases and J by 4 bases, with 26 bases of the junction left unmatched. Here the CDR3 reads CASTLRDSPWRGTSGRAADTQYF. The CDR3, as DNA: TGTGCCAGCACTTTGAGGGACTCGCCTTGGAGGGGGACTAGCGGGAGGGCGGCAGATACGCAGTATTTT.

This clonotype was counted many times. A much bigger clone sits one base away, suggesting this may be a read error. This chain joins TRBV11-2 and TRBJ2-7; 7 bases match TRBD1. This CDR3 region has 15 residues. Germline V gene data show CDR1 as SGHAT and CDR2 as FQNNGV. DNA of the CDR3: TGTGCCGGCAGCTTAGACGGCGACAGGGTGTACGAGCAGTACTTC. Translation: CAGSLDGDRVYEQYF.

Of note for this clonotype: Just one base apart from a much larger clone, this may be a read error. The chain carries TRBV18 and TRBJ1-1; D gene unclear. Germline V gene lookup returns CDR1 KGHSH and CDR2 LQKENI. V was pared by 2 bases and J by 4 bases, with 11 bases between. CDR3 length equals 14 residues. The CDR3 is CASSPNVMGTEAFF. As DNA, the CDR3 is TGTGCCAGCTCACCAAATGTCATGGGCACTGAAGCTTTCTTT.

This clonotype was counted a single time. This chain joins TRBV12-3 or TRBV12-4 and TRBJ1-1; unclear D gene. This CDR3 has 14 amino acids. The V end was cut by 7 bases, the J end by 1 base, with 13 bases between. DNA for the CDR3: TGTGCCAGCACCCACAGCTCTAAGAACACTGAAGCTTTCTTT. Translation gives CASTHSSKNTEAFF.

This clonotype was counted at least ten times. V is TRBV28 and J is TRBJ2-2; 8 bases match TRBD1. Losses at the gene ends were 2 bases for V and 3 bases for J; bases not matched to a gene: 2. Per the germline V gene, CDR1 is MDHEN and CDR2 is SYDVKM. The CDR3 totals 15 residues. Here the CDR3 DNA reads TGTGCCAGCAGTTTAGACAGGGGATACACCGGGGAGCTGTTTTTT. The encoded protein is CASSLDRGYTGELFF.

Concerning this clonotype itself: A much larger clone sits a single nucleotide away, making a read error possible. Here the CDR3 reads CASSLGRGQRDTQYF. The CDR3 DNA sequence: TGCGCCAGCAGCTTGGGCCGGGGGCAGAGAGATACGCAGTATTTT. The chain carries TRBV5-1 and TRBJ2-3; tentatively, D is TRBD1 or TRBD2 (6 bases each). The length of the CDR3 is 15 residues. Trimming left V 0 bases short and J 5 bases short, with 13 bases between. Germline CDR1 is SGHRS and CDR2 is YFSETQ.

This clonotype has a count of ten or more. V gene TRBV12-3 or TRBV12-4 combines with J gene TRBJ1-6; no clear D gene. This CDR3 region has 15 residues. Trimming took off 3 bases at V and 7 bases at J, with 13 bases between the two ends. In nucleotides, the CDR3 is TGTGCCAGCAGTTTCGCCAGTAGAGCCAATTCACCCCTCCACTTT. Amino acids: CASSFASRANSPLHF.

As for this clonotype: A much larger clone is a single base away; this may be a read error. V and J are TRBV18 and TRBJ2-1, with D tentatively TRBD2 (7 bases). This CDR3 region has 14 residues. CDR1 and CDR2 from the germline V gene are KGHSH and LQKENI. The CDR3 here is CASSRGDTDNERFF. CDR3 DNA sequence: TGTGCCAGCTCCCGGGGGGACACTGACAATGAGCGGTTCTTC. Full variable domain (missing parts from reference TRBV18 and TRBJ2-1): NAGVMQNPRHLVRRRGQEARLRCSPMKGHSHVYWYRQLPEEGLKFMVYLQKENIIDESGMPKERFSAEFPKEGPSILRIQQVVRGDSAAYFCASSRGDTDNERFFGPGTRLTVL.

This clonotype came up many times. V gene TRBV10-2 combines with J gene TRBJ1-5; TRBD1 might be the D (6 bases). V was shortened by 9 bases and J by 0 bases, with 12 bases between the two germline ends. Per germline, CDR1 WSHSY and CDR2 SAAADI. The CDR3 totals 14 residues. The CDR3 is CASRTRGSNQPQHF. The CDR3 region has the DNA TGCGCCAGTCGGACCAGGGGTAGCAATCAGCCCCAGCATTTT.

The chain couples TRBV20-1 to TRBJ2-5, with 10 bases aligning to TRBD2. V lost 6 bases, J lost 5 bases, and 9 bases stayed unmatched. Germline V lookup: CDR1 DFQATT, CDR2 SNEGSKA (reference sequence). The CDR3 covers 14 residues. Here the CDR3 reads CSAEAGGPRETQYF. The CDR3 nucleotides read TGCAGTGCCGAAGCGGGAGGGCCGAGGGAGACCCAGTACTTC.

In this sample, this clonotype turned up many times. V gene TRBV2 combines with J gene TRBJ2-5; 8 bases fit TRBD2. V lost 4 bases to trimming and J lost 14 bases; unmatched junction nucleotides: 18. Germline lookup yields CDR1 SNHLY and CDR2 FYNNEI. The CDR3 is 15 amino acids. The CDR3 region is CASSVSLAGFGGFYF. As DNA, the CDR3 is TGTGCCAGCAGTGTTAGCCTAGCGGGCTTTGGAGGTTTCTACTTC.

This clonotype was counted ten times or more. The chain has TRBV11-2 and TRBJ2-5; 8 nucleotides agree with TRBD2. In germline, CDR1 is SGHAT, CDR2 FQNNGV. Trimming cost V 5 bases and J 5 bases; bases outside gene matches: 10. There are 15 residues in the CDR3. CDR3 coding DNA: TGTGCCAGCAGCCCGCCGGGACTAGAGGCGGAGACCCAGTACTTC. It encodes CASSPPGLEAETQYF.